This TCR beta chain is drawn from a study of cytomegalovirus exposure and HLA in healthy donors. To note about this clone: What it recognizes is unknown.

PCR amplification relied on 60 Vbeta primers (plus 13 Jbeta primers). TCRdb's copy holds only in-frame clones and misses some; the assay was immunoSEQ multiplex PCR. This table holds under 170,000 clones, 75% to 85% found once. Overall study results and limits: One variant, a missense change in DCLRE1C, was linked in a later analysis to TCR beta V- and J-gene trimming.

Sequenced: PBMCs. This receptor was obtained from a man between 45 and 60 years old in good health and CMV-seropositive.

The chain's CDR3 is CASSMGSGDGYTF. The CDR3 nucleotides are TGTGCCAGTAGCATGGGGAGTGGCGATGGCTACACCTTC. The chain joins TRBV19 to TRBJ1-2; D call uncertain. V gave up 6 bases and J gave up 6 bases, with 14 bases separating them. The CDR3 length is 13 residues. Germline CDR1 and CDR2: LNHDA and SQIVND (reference sequence).